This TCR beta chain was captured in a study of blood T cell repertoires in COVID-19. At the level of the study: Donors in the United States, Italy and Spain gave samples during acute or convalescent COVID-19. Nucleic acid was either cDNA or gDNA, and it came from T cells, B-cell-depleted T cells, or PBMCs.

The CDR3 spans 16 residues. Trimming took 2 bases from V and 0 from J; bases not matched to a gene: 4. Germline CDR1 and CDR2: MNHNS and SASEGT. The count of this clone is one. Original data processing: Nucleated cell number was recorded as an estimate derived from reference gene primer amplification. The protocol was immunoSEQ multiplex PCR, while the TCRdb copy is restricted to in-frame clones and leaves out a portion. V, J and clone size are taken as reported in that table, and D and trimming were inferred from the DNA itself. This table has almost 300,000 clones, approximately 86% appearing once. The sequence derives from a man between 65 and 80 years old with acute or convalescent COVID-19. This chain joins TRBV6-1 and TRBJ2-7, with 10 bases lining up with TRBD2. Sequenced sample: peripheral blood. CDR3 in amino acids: CASSEWERGGSYEQYF. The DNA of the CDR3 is TGTGCCAGCAGTGAATGGGAGCGGGGGGGCTCCTACGAGCAGTACTTC.